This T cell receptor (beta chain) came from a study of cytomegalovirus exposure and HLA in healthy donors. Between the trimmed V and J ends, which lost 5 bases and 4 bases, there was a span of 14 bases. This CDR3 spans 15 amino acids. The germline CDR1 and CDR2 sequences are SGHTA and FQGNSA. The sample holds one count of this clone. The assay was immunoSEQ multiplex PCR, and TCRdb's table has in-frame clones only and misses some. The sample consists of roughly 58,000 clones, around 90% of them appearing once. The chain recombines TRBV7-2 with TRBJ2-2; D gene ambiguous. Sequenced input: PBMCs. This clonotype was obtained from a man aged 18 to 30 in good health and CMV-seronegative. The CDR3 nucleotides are TGTGCCAGCAGCCCACTCGCTACGTCCACCGGGGAGCTGTTTTTT. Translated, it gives CASSPLATSTGELFF. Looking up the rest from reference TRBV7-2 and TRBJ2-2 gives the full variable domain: GAGVSQSPSNKVTEKGKDVELRCDPISGHTALYWYRQSLGQGLEFLIYFQGNSAPDKSGLPSDRFSAERTGGSVSTLTIQRTQQEDSAVYLCASSPLATSTGELFFGEGSRLTVL.